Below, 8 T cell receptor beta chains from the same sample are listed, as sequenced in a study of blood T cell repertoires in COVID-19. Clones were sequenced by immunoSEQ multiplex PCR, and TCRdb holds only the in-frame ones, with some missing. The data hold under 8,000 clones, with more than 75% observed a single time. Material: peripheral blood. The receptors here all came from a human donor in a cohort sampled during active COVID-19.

The CDR3 coding sequence is TGTGCCAGCAGTCGGGACAGGGGAGGCACCGGGGAGCTGTTTTTT. This encodes CASSRDRGGTGELFF. The V call is TRBV2, the J call TRBJ2-2; 10 bases align to TRBD1. With 5 bases clipped from V and 4 bases from J, the junction kept 4 bases outside the gene matches. This CDR3 has 15 amino acids. The germline V gene encodes CDR1 SNHLY and CDR2 FYNNEI.

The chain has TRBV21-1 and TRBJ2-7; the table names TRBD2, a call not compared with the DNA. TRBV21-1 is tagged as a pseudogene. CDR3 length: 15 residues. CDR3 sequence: CASSALEETSYEQYF. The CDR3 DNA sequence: TGTGCCAGCAGCGCTCTCGAGGAGACGTCCTACGAGCAGTACTTC.

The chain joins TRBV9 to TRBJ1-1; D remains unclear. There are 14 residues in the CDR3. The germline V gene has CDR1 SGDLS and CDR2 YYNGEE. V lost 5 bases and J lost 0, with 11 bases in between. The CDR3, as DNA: TGTGCCAGCAGTCAGGAGGGCATGAACACTGAAGCTTTCTTT. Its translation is CASSQEGMNTEAFF.

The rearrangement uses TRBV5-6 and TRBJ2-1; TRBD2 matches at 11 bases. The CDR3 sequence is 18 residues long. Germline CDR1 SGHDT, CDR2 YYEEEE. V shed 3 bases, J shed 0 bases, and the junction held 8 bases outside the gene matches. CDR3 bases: TGTGCCAGCAGCTCAGGGACTAGCGGCGCCACCTCCTACAATGAGCAGTTCTTC. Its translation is CASSSGTSGATSYNEQFF.

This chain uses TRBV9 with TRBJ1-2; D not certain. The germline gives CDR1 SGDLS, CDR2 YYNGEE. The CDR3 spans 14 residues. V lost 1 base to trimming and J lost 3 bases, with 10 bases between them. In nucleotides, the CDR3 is TGTGCCAGCAGCGTACGTGGGAGTGACTATGGCTACACCTTC. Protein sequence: CASSVRGSDYGYTF.

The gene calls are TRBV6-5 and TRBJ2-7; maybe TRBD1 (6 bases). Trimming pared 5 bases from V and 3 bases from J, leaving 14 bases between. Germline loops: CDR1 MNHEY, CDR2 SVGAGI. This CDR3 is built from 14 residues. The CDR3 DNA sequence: TGTGCCAGCAGTCTACAGGGAAGCGGCTACGAGCAGTACTTC. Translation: CASSLQGSGYEQYF.

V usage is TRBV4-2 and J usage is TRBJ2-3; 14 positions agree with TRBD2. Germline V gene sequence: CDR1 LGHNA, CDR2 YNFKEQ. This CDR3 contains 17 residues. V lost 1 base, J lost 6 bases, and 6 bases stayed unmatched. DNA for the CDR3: TGTGCCAGCAGCCAAGGACTAGCGGGAGGGCTGGGGGATACGCAGTATTTT. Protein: CASSQGLAGGLGDTQYF.

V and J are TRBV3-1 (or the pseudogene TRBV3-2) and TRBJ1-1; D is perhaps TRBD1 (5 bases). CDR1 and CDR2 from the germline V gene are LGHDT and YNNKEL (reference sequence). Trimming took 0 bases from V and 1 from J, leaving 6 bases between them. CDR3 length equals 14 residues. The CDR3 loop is CASSQEGGNTEAFF. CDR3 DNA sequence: TGTGCCAGCAGCCAAGAGGGGGGGAACACTGAAGCTTTCTTT.